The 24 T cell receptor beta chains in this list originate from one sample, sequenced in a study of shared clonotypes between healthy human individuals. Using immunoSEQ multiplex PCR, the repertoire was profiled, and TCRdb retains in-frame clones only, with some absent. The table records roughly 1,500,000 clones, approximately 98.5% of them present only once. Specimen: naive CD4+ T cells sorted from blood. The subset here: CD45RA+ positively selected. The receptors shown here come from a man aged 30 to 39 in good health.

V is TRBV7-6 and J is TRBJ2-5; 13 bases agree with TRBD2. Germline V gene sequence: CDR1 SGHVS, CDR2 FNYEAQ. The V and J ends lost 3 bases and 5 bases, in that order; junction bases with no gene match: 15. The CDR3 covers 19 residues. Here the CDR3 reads CASSFFPKLAGGPKETQYF. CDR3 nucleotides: TGTGCCAGCAGCTTTTTCCCCAAACTAGCGGGAGGGCCCAAGGAGACCCAGTACTTC.

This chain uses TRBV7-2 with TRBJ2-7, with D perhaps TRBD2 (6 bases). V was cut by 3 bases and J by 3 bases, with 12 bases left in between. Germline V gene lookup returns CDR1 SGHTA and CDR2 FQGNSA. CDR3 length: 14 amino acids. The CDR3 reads CASSFGTSLYEQYF. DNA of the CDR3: TGTGCCAGCAGCTTCGGGACTTCTCTCTACGAGCAGTACTTC.

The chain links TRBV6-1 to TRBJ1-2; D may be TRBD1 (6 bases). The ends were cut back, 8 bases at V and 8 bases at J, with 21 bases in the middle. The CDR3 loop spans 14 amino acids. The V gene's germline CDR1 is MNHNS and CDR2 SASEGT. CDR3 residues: CASLQGSLGGGYTF. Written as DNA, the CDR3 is TGTGCCAGCCTACAGGGCTCGCTCGGAGGGGGCTACACCTTC.

The CDR3 bases are TGCGCCAGCAGCCTACAGGCGGAGCGTGAGAAGGAACTGTTTTTT. The encoded protein is CASSLQAEREKELFF. The chain combines TRBV4-3 with TRBJ1-4; D is possibly TRBD1 (5 bases). V gave up 4 bases and J gave up 12 bases, with 21 bases separating them. Germline V CDR1 and CDR2: LGHNA, YSLEER. The CDR3 extends over 15 amino acids.

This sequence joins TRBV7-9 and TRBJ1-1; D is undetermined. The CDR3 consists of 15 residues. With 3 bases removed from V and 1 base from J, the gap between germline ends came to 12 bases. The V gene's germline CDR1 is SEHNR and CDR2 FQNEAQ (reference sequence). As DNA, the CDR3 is TGTGCCAGCAGCTTTTCCCCCCTCACGAACACTGAAGCTTTCTTT. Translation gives CASSFSPLTNTEAFF.

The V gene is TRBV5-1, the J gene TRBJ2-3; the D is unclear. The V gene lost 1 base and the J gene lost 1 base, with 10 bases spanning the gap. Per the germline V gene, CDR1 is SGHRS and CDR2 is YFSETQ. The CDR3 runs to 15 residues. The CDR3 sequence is CASSLQTLGTDTQYF. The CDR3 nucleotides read TGCGCCAGCAGCTTGCAGACCCTCGGCACAGATACGCAGTATTTT.

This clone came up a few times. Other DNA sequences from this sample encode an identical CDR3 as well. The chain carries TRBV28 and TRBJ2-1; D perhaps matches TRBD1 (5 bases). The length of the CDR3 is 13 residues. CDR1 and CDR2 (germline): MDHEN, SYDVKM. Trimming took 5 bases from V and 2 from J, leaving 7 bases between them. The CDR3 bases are TGTGCCAGCAGTCTGGACACCTACAATGAGCAGTTCTTC. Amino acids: CASSLDTYNEQFF.

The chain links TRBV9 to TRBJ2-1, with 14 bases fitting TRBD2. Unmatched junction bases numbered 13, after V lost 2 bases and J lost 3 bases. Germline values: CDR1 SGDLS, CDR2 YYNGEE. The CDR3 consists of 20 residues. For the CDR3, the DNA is TGTGCCAGCAGCGTTGGGGTTGGGACTAGCGGGAGCAGGGGCTACAATGAGCAGTTCTTC. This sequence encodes CASSVGVGTSGSRGYNEQFF.

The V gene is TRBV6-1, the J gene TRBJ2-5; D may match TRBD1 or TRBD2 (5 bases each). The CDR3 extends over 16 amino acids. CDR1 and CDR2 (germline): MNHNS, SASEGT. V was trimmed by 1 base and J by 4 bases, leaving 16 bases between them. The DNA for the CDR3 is TGTGCCAGCAGTGAAGGTAGGACAACTGGAGGAGAGACCCAGTACTTC. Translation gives CASSEGRTTGGETQYF.

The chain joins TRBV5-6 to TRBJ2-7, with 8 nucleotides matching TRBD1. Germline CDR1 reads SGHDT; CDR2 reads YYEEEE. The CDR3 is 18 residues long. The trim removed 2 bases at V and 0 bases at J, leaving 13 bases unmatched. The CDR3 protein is CASSFTGGILESSYEQYF. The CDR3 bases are TGTGCCAGCAGCTTTACAGGGGGTATCCTAGAAAGCTCCTACGAGCAGTACTTC.

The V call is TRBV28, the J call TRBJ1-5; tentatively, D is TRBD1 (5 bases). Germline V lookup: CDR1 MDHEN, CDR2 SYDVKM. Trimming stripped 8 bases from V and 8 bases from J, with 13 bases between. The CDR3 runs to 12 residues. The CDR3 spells CASRRAGEPQHF. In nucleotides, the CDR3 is TGTGCCAGCCGGAGGGCGGGGGAGCCCCAGCATTTT.

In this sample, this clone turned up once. CDR3 loop: CASSLDGRAANEQFF. CDR3 DNA sequence: TGTGCCAGCAGCTTAGACGGGAGGGCCGCCAATGAGCAGTTCTTC. The V gene is TRBV7-2, the J gene TRBJ2-1; 8 nucleotides align to TRBD2. Germline CDR1 reads SGHTA; CDR2 reads FQGNSA. The CDR3 totals 15 residues. The V gene end was trimmed by 1 base and the J gene end by 6 bases; junction bases not matched to a gene: 5.

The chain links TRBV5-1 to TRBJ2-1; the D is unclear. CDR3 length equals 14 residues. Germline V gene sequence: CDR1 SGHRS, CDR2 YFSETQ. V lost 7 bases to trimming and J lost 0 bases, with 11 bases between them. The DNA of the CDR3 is TGCGCCAGCGGCCCGGAAAGCTCCTACAATGAGCAGTTCTTC. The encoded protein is CASGPESSYNEQFF.

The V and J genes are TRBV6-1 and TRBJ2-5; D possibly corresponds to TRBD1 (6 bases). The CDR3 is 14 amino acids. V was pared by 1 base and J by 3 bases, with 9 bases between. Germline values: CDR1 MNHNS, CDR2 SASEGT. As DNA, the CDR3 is TGTGCCAGCAGTGAAGTCCCAGGGGAAGAGACCCAGTACTTC. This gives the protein CASSEVPGEETQYF.

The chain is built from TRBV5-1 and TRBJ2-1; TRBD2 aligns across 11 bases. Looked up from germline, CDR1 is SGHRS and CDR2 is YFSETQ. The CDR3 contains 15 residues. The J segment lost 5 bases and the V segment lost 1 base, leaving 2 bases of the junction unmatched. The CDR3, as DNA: TGCGCCAGCAGCTTGTTACTAGCGGGAGACAATGAGCAGTTCTTC. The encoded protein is CASSLLLAGDNEQFF.

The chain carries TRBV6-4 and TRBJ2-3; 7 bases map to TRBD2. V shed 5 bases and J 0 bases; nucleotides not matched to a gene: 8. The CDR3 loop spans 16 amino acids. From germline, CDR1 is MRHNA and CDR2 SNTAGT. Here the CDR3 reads CASSPLAAASTDTQYF. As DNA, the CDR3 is TGTGCCAGCAGTCCCCTAGCGGCGGCTAGCACAGATACGCAGTATTTT.

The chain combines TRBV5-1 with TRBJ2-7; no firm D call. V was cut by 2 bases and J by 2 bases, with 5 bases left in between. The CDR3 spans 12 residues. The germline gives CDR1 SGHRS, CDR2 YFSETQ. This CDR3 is CASSLTTYEQYF. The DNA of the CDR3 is TGCGCCAGCAGCTTAACAACCTACGAGCAGTACTTC.

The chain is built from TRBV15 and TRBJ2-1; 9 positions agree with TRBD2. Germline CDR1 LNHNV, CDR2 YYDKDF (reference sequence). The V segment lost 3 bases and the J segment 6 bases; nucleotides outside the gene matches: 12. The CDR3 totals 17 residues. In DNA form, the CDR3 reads TGTGCCACCAGCAGGGATCGACTAGCGGCCAACCCCAATGAGCAGTTCTTC. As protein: CATSRDRLAANPNEQFF.

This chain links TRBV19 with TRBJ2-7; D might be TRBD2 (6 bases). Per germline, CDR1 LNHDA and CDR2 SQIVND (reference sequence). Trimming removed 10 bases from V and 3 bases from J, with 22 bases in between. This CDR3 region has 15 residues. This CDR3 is CATSIGAGRSYEQYF. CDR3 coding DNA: TGTGCCACAAGTATCGGCGCGGGAAGGAGCTACGAGCAGTACTTC. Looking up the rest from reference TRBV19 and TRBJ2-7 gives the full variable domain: DGGITQSPKYLFRKEGQNVTLSCEQNLNHDAMYWYRQDPGQGLRLIYYSQIVNDFQKGDIAEGYSVSREKKESFPLTVTSAQKNPTAFYLCATSIGAGRSYEQYFGPGTRLTVT.

CDR3 DNA: TGTGCCAGTCGGGACCGGGACCACAGTCCCGTAGGAGCTTTCTTT. Amino acid sequence: CASRDRDHSPVGAFF. The chain uses TRBV19 and TRBJ1-1; tentatively, D is TRBD1 (5 bases). Germline-derived CDR1 and CDR2 are LNHDA and SQIVND (reference sequence). Trimming stripped 8 bases from V and 10 bases from J, with 26 bases between. This CDR3 has 15 amino acids.

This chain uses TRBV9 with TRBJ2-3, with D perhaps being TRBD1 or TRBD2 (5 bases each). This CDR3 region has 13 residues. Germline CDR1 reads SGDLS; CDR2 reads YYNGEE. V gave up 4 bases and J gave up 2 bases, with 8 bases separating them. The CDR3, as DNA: TGTGCCAGCAGCCCCGGGACCACAGATACGCAGTATTTT. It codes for CASSPGTTDTQYF.

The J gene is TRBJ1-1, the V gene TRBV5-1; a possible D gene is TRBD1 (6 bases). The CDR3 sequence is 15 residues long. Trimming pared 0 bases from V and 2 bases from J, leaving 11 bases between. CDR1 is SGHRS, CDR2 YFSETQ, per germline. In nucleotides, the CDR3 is TGCGCCAGCAGCTTGGGTCCAGGGGAAAACACTGAAGCTTTCTTT. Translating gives CASSLGPGENTEAFF. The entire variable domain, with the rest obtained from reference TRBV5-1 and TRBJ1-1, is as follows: KAGVTQTPRYLIKTRGQQVTLSCSPISGHRSVSWYQQTPGQGLQFLFEYFSETQRNKGNFPGRFSGRQFSNSRSEMNVSTLELGDSALYLCASSLGPGENTEAFFGQGTRLTVV.

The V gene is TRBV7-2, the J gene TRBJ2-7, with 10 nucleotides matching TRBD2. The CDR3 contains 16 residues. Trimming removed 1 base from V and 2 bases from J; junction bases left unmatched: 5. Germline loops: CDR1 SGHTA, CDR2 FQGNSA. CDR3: CASSLVRAGGTYEQYF. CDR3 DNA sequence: TGTGCCAGCAGCTTAGTCCGAGCGGGAGGGACCTACGAGCAGTACTTC.

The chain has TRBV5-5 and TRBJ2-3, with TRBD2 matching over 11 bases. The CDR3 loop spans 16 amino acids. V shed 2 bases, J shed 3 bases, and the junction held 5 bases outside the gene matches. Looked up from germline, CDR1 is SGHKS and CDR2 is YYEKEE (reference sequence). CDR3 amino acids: CASSFLTSGNTDTQYF. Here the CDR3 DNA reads TGTGCCAGCAGCTTCCTGACTAGCGGGAATACAGATACGCAGTATTTT.